Below are 20 T cell receptor beta chains sequenced from a single sample in a study of T-cell memory formation after mild COVID-19. TCRdb re-called the 5' RACE reads through MiXCR, storing one row per CDR3 protein. The sample lists roughly 610,000 distinct CDR3 sequences, roughly 17% occurring once. The specimen sequenced was PBMCs or a T cell subset sorted from them (not recorded which). Receptor source: an adult woman who had mild COVID-19 (a few samples of this study predate the infection). Cell type and time point are not known.

There are a few counts of this clonotype. V and J are TRBV18 and TRBJ2-7, with 8 bases that match TRBD2. Germline V gene data show CDR1 as KGHSH and CDR2 as LQKENI. The CDR3 has 14 amino acids. Trimming cost V 3 bases and J 6 bases; bases outside gene matches: 7. The CDR3 here is CASSPGTSISEQYF. The CDR3 bases are TGTGCCAGCTCACCCGGGACTAGTATTTCCGAGCAGTACTTC.

The chain carries TRBV6-6 and TRBJ1-5; 11 positions match TRBD1. V gave up 2 bases and J gave up 7 bases; unmatched junction bases: 10. CDR1 is MNHNY and CDR2 is SVGAGI in the germline V gene (reference sequence). The CDR3 runs 17 residues. The CDR3 spells CASSYPGQGGMGQPQHF. The CDR3 nucleotides read TGTGCCAGCAGTTACCCGGGACAGGGGGGAATGGGCCAGCCCCAGCATTTT.

This clonotype was counted only a few times. V gene TRBV7-2 combines with J gene TRBJ1-2; 9 bases are a match to TRBD1. Germline CDR1 SGHTA, CDR2 FQGNSA. This CDR3 is 15 amino acids long. The ends lost 5 bases at V and 2 bases at J; junction bases unmatched: 6. The DNA for the CDR3 is TGTGCCAGCAGCCGCTCGACAGGGGGGAACTATGGCTACACCTTC. Translated: CASSRSTGGNYGYTF.

This rearrangement joins TRBV20-1 to TRBJ1-2; no definite D call. Germline CDR1 DFQATT, CDR2 SNEGSKA (reference sequence). Trimming took 4 bases from V and 8 from J, leaving 20 bases between them. The length of the CDR3 is 14 residues. The CDR3 nucleotides are TGCAGTGCTACGAGGCGCGGCCCCCTCGGGGGCTACACCTTC. Translation: CSATRRGPLGGYTF.

The gene calls are TRBV3-1 and TRBJ1-5; D ambiguous. This CDR3 region has 14 residues. Per germline, CDR1 LGHDT and CDR2 YNNKEL (reference sequence). V lost 3 bases, J lost 1 base, and 7 bases lay in between. The CDR3 region is CASSHGPSNQPQHF. Here the CDR3 DNA reads TGTGCCAGCAGCCACGGACCGAGCAATCAGCCCCAGCATTTT.

This chain links TRBV27 with TRBJ1-6; D not certain. Trimming removed 2 bases from V and 0 bases from J, with 8 bases in between. Germline lookup yields CDR1 MNHEY and CDR2 SMNVEV (reference sequence). The CDR3 runs 16 residues. Here the CDR3 reads CASSLVGISYNSPLHF. DNA for the CDR3: TGTGCCAGCAGTTTAGTAGGGATCTCCTATAATTCACCCCTCCACTTT.

The chain joins TRBV7-3 to TRBJ2-2; D tentatively reads TRBD1 or TRBD2 (5 bases each). This CDR3 contains 16 residues. V was shortened by 5 bases and J by 6 bases, with 19 bases between the two germline ends. Per germline, CDR1 SGHTA and CDR2 FQGTGA. The CDR3 region is CASSASRDRIAGELFF. CDR3 nucleotide sequence: TGTGCCAGCAGCGCCTCCCGGGACCGTATCGCCGGGGAGCTGTTTTTT.

This clonotype was counted a few times. The chain links TRBV6-4 to TRBJ2-5; 7 bases agree with TRBD1. Trimming removed 0 bases from V and 0 bases from J; junction bases left unmatched: 16. CDR1 is MRHNA, CDR2 SNTAGT, per germline. There are 20 residues in the CDR3. In DNA, the CDR3 is TGTGCCAGCAGTGACTCGAGGGGACAGACGGACTTGGGGTACCAAGAGACCCAGTACTTC. Translating it yields CASSDSRGQTDLGYQETQYF.

DNA of the CDR3: TGCAGTGCTCCCTATGGGGGACAGGTGAACACTGAAGCTTTCTTT. Its protein product is CSAPYGGQVNTEAFF. This chain links TRBV20-1 with TRBJ1-1; 8 bases map to TRBD1. This CDR3 contains 15 residues. Germline assignment: CDR1 DFQATT and CDR2 SNEGSKA (reference sequence). V was clipped by 5 bases and J by 0 bases; unmatched bases: 8.

This clonotype was counted a few times. The chain links TRBV7-2 to TRBJ1-5, with a weak D call TRBD1 (5 bases). CDR3 length equals 16 residues. V was shortened by 4 bases and J by 0 bases, with 13 bases between the two germline ends. In germline, CDR1 is SGHTA, CDR2 FQGNSA. The CDR3 DNA is TGTGCCAGCAGCTCCGCGGGGCACTATAGCAATCAGCCCCAGCATTTT. It translates to CASSSAGHYSNQPQHF.

This clonotype was seen a handful of times. The chain is built from TRBV29-1 and TRBJ2-2; unclear D gene. The CDR3 is 12 residues long. Trimming stripped 6 bases from V and 3 bases from J, with 8 bases between. CDR1 is SQVTM and CDR2 is ANQGSEA in the germline V gene. CDR3: CSVGGHTGELFF. The CDR3 DNA is TGCAGCGTGGGTGGGCACACCGGGGAGCTGTTTTTT.

Only a few counts were recorded for this clonotype. The V and J genes are TRBV27 and TRBJ2-2, with D possibly matching TRBD2 (5 bases). The CDR3 length is 16 residues. Trimming stripped 2 bases from V and 4 bases from J, with 14 bases between. Germline V gene data show CDR1 as MNHEY and CDR2 as SMNVEV (reference sequence). The CDR3 spells CASSLAGPVFTGELFF. The CDR3 DNA reads as TGTGCCAGCAGTTTAGCGGGCCCCGTCTTCACCGGGGAGCTGTTTTTT.

The table lists this clonotype with a few counts. The rearrangement joins TRBV2 to TRBJ1-5; D is uncertain. Deletions cut 5 bases from V and 5 bases from J, with 10 bases between. This CDR3 spans 13 amino acids. In germline, CDR1 is SNHLY, CDR2 FYNNEI. CDR3 nucleotides: TGTGCCAGCAGTCTCGAGTGGGATCAGCCCCAGCATTTT. Translated: CASSLEWDQPQHF.

This clonotype was seen at least ten times. The chain carries TRBV20-1 and TRBJ2-3, with TRBD1 as a possible D gene (5 bases). Trimming removed 3 bases at V and 5 bases at J, with 9 bases between. Germline-derived CDR1 and CDR2 are DFQATT and SNEGSKA (reference sequence). This CDR3 spans 12 amino acids. CDR3 protein: CSASNRRDTQYF. The CDR3 DNA reads as TGCAGTGCTAGCAACAGGAGAGATACGCAGTATTTT.

This clonotype was recorded a few times. CDR3 protein: CASSRETATDTQYF. CDR3 coding DNA: TGTGCCAGCAGCCGTGAAACCGCCACAGATACGCAGTATTTT. The V call is TRBV5-4, the J call TRBJ2-3, with unresolved D. V lost 4 bases to trimming and J lost 2 bases, with 11 bases between them. Germline values: CDR1 SGHNT, CDR2 YYREEE (reference sequence). The CDR3 totals 14 residues. The complete variable domain, with remaining parts taken from reference TRBV5-4 and TRBJ2-3, reads ETGVTQSPTHLIKTRGQQVTLRCSSQSGHNTVSWYQQALGQGPQFIFQYYREEENGRGNFPPRFSGLQFPNYSSELNVNALELDDSALYLCASSRETATDTQYFGPGTRLTVL.

Only one count was recorded for this clonotype. The chain has TRBV24-1 and TRBJ1-5, with unresolved D. The germline V and J ends were trimmed by 5 bases and 3 bases, with 7 bases remaining between them. Per the germline V gene, CDR1 is KGHDR and CDR2 is SFDVKD. The CDR3 contains 13 residues. CDR3 DNA: TGTGCCACCAGTGCCATCCCCAATCAGCCCCAGCATTTT. Amino acid sequence: CATSAIPNQPQHF.

The rearrangement links TRBV11-2 to TRBJ2-3, with TRBD2 matching 12 bases. Germline CDR1 SGHAT, CDR2 FQNNGV. With V trimmed by 0 bases and J by 2 bases, 3 bases remained unmatched. The CDR3 totals 17 residues. The CDR3 DNA reads as TGTGCCAGCAGCTTAGAGGCTAGCGGGGGGGTCACAGATACGCAGTATTTT. It encodes CASSLEASGGVTDTQYF.

This clonotype appeared a single time. The chain joins TRBV20-1 to TRBJ1-1; no clear D gene. V lost 0 bases and J 4 bases, leaving 9 bases between the germline ends. Germline V gives CDR1 DFQATT, CDR2 SNEGSKA (reference sequence). CDR3 length: 13 amino acids. The CDR3 here is CSARDTLATEAFF. The CDR3 DNA reads as TGCAGTGCTAGAGATACGTTGGCCACTGAAGCTTTCTTT.

This clonotype was picked up a small number of times. CDR3 in amino acids: CASTTDRRYTDTQYF. CDR3 bases: TGTGCCAGCACCACGGACAGAAGATACACAGATACGCAGTATTTT. This chain links TRBV7-2 with TRBJ2-3; D possibly corresponds to TRBD1 (6 bases). This CDR3 is 15 amino acids long. V gave up 7 bases and J gave up 2 bases, with 16 bases separating them. Germline CDR1 reads SGHTA; CDR2 reads FQGNSA.

In its sample, this clonotype was seen a few times. The chain links TRBV7-9 to TRBJ1-2; D gene uncertain. CDR1 and CDR2 from the germline V gene are SEHNR and FQNEAQ (reference sequence). V shed 1 base and J shed 2 bases, with 11 bases lying between them. The CDR3 loop spans 15 amino acids. CDR3 coding DNA: TGTGCCAGCAGCTTAGACCAGATCGGGAACTATGGCTACACCTTC. This codes for CASSLDQIGNYGYTF.